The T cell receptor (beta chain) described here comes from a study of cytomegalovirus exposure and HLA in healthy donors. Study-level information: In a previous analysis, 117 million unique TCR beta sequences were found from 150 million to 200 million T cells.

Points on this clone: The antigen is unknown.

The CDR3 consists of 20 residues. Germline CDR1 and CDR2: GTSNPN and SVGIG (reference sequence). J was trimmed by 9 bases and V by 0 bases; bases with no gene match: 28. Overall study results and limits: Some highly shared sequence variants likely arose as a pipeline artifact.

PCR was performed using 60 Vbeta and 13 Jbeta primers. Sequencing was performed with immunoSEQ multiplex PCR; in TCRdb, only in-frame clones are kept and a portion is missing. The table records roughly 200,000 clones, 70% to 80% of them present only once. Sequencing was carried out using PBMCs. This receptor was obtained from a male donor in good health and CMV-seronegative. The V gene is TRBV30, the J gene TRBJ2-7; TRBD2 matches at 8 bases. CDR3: CAWSVPGGGGIAGLHLGQYF. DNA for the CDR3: TGTGCCTGGAGTGTACCCGGGGGGGGTGGAATAGCGGGGCTTCATTTGGGGCAGTACTTC.